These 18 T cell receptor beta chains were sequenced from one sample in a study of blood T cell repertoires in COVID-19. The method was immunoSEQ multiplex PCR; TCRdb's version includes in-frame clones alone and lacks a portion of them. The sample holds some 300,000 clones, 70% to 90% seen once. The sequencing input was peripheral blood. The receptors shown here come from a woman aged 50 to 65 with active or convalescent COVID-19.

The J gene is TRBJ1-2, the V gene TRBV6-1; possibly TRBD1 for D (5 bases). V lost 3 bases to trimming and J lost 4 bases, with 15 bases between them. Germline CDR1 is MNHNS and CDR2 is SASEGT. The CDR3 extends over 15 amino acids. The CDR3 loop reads CASSDFRGTGYGYTF. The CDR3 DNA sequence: TGTGCCAGCAGTGATTTTCGGGGGACCGGCTATGGCTACACCTTC.

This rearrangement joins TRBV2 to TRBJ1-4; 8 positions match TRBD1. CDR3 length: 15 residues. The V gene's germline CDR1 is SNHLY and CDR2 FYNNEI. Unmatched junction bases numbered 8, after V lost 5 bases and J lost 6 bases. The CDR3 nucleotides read TGTGCCAGCAGTTCGACGGACAGGGAGGATGAAAAACTGTTTTTT. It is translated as CASSSTDREDEKLFF.

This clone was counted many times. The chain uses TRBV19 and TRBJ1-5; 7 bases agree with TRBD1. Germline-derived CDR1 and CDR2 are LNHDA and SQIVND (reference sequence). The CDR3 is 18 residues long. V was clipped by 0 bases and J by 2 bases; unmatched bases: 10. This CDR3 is CASSIDRRQGRGNQPQHF. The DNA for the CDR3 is TGTGCCAGTAGTATAGATCGGAGACAGGGTCGAGGCAATCAGCCCCAGCATTTT.

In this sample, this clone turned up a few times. This chain's CDR3 is CSVSGQPGTEAFF. The CDR3 DNA is TGCAGCGTGTCGGGACAGCCGGGGACTGAAGCTTTCTTT. This chain connects TRBV29-1 to TRBJ1-1, with 7 bases matching TRBD1. Unmatched junction bases numbered 9, after V lost 6 bases and J lost 5 bases. Germline V gene sequence: CDR1 SQVTM, CDR2 ANQGSEA. CDR3 length: 13 amino acids.

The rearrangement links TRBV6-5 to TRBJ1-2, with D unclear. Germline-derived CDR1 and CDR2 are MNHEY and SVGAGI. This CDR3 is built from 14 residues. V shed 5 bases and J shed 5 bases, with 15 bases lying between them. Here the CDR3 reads CASSPPPLPYGYTF. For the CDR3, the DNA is TGTGCCAGCAGTCCCCCGCCACTTCCGTATGGCTACACCTTC.

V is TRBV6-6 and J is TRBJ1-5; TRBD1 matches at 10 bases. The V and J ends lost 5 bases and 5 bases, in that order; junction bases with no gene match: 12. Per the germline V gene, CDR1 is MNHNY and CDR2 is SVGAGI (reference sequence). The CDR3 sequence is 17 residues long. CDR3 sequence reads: CASSPLFGQGEYQPQHF. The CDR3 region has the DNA TGTGCCAGCAGTCCACTATTCGGACAGGGGGAATATCAGCCCCAGCATTTT.

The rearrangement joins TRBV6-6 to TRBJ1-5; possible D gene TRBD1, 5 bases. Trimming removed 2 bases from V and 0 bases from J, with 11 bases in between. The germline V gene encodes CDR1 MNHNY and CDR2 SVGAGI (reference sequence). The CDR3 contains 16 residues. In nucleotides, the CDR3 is TGTGCCAGCAGTTACGGTGGGGCTCTTAGCAATCAGCCCCAGCATTTT. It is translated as CASSYGGALSNQPQHF.

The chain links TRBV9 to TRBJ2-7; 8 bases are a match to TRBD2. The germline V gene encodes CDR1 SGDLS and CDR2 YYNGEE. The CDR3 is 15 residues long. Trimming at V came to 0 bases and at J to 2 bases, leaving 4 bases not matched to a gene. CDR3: CASSVEGGGTYEQYF. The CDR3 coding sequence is TGTGCCAGCAGCGTAGAGGGCGGGGGGACCTACGAGCAGTACTTC.

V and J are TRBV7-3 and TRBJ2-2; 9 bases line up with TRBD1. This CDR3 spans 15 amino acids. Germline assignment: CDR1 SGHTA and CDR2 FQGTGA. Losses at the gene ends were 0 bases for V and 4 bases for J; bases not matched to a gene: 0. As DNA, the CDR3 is TGTGCCAGCAGCTTAACGACAGGGGGCACCGGGGAGCTGTTTTTT. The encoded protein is CASSLTTGGTGELFF.

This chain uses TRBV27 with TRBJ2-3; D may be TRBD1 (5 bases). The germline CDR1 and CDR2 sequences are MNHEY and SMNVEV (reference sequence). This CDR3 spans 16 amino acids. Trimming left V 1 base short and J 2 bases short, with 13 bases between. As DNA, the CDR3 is TGTGCCAGCAGTTTATTGGGGCAGACTTTCACAGATACGCAGTATTTT. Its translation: CASSLLGQTFTDTQYF.

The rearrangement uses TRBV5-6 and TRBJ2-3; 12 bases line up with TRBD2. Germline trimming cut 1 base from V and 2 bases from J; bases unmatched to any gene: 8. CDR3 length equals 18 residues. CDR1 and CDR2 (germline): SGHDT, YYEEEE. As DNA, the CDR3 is TGTGCCAGCAGCTTGTCTAGCGGGAGGGTTCTAGCCACAGATACGCAGTATTTT. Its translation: CASSLSSGRVLATDTQYF.

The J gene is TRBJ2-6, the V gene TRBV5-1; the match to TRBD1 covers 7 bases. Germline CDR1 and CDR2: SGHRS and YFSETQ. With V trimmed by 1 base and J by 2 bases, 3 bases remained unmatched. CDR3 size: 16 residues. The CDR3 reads CASSLPQGAGANVLTF. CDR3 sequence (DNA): TGCGCCAGCAGCTTGCCTCAGGGGGCTGGGGCCAACGTCCTGACTTTC.

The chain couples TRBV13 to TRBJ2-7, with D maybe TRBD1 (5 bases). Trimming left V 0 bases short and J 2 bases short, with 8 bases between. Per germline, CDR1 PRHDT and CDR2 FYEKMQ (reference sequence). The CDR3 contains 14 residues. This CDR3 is CASSLGQGTYEQYF. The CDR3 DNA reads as TGTGCCAGCAGCTTAGGCCAGGGAACCTACGAGCAGTACTTC.

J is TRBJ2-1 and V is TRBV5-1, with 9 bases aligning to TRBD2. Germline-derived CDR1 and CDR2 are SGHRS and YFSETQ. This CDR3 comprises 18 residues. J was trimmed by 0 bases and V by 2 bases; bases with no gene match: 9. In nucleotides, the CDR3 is TGCGCCAGCAGCTTCAGGCTAGCGGGGAGGAGCTCCTACAATGAGCAGTTCTTC. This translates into CASSFRLAGRSSYNEQFF.

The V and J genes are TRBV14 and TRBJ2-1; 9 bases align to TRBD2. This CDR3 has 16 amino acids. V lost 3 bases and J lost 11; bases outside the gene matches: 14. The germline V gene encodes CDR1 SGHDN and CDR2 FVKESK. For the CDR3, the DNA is TGTGCCAGCAGCCAGGCTCTAGCGGGGCCCGCCACAAAGCAGTTCTTC. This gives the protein CASSQALAGPATKQFF.

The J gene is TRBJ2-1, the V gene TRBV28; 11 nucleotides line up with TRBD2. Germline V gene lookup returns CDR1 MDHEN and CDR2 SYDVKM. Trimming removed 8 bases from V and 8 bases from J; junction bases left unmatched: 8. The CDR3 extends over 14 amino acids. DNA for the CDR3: TGTGCCAGCGGGGCACTAGCGGGAGTATATGAGCAGTTCTTC. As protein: CASGALAGVYEQFF.

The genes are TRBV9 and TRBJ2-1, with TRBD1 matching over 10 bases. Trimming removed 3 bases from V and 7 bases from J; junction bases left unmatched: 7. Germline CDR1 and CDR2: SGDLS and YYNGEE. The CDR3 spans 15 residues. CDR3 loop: CASSDRDRGRNEQFF. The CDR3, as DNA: TGTGCCAGCAGCGACCGGGACAGGGGAAGGAATGAGCAGTTCTTC.

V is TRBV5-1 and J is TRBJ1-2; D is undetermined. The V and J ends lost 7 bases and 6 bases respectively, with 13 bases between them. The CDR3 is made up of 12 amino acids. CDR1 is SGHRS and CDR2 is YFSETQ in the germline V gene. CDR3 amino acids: CASRHGLDGYTF. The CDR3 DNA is TGCGCCAGCCGACATGGCTTGGATGGCTACACCTTC.